Shown below are 4 T cell receptor beta chains from a single sample sequenced in a study of T cell repertoires in cytomegalovirus infection. MiXCR, run by TCRdb on the reads, gives a single entry per CDR3 protein. The table includes 180,000 or so distinct CDR3 sequences, about 18% detected once. Sequencing used CD8+ T cells from PBMCs. The receptors shown here come from a human donor in good health (CMV status not recorded). Some clones in this sample may be carry-over from other donors' samples.

The chain carries TRBV7-8 and TRBJ2-3, with 7 bases matching TRBD2. The junction had 13 bases not matched to a gene; V was cut back by 4 bases and J by 0 bases. Germline-derived CDR1 and CDR2 are SGHVS and FQNEAQ. The CDR3 is 18 residues long. CDR3 residues: CASSSSRGSGSSTDTQYF. CDR3 nucleotides: TGTGCCAGCAGCTCTTCTCGGGGTAGCGGGTCTAGCACAGATACGCAGTATTTT.

With regard to this clonotype: At one boundary the junction diverges from the germline segment, which might be a read error. The chain joins TRBV28 to TRBJ1-5; D may be TRBD1 (5 bases). CDR1 is MDHEN and CDR2 is SYDVKM in the germline V gene. There are 14 residues in the CDR3. CDR3 loop: CASSVPRSTVTIFF. CDR3 DNA: TGTGCCAGCAGCGTGCCCCGTTCGACAGTCACCATTTTTTTT.

This clonotype appeared a few times. CDR3 in DNA: TGTGCCAGCAGCCCCAGGGCTCACCCAGTGGGGGAGCAGTACTTC. Translation gives CASSPRAHPVGEQYF. The chain recombines TRBV13 with TRBJ2-7; D possibly corresponds to TRBD1 (5 bases). V was clipped by 5 bases and J by 7 bases, with 21 bases between them. This CDR3 comprises 15 residues. CDR1 is PRHDT and CDR2 is FYEKMQ in the germline V gene (reference sequence).

The chain recombines TRBV7-9 with TRBJ2-2; no firm D call. The CDR3 is 18 amino acids. CDR1 is SEHNR, CDR2 FQNEAQ, per germline (reference sequence). Trimming removed 10 bases at V and 0 bases at J, with 24 bases between. The CDR3 DNA reads as TGTGCCACTCCCTTTGAAGGGCCAAGGTTCGCGAACACCGGGGAGCTGTTTTTT. This encodes CATPFEGPRFANTGELFF.